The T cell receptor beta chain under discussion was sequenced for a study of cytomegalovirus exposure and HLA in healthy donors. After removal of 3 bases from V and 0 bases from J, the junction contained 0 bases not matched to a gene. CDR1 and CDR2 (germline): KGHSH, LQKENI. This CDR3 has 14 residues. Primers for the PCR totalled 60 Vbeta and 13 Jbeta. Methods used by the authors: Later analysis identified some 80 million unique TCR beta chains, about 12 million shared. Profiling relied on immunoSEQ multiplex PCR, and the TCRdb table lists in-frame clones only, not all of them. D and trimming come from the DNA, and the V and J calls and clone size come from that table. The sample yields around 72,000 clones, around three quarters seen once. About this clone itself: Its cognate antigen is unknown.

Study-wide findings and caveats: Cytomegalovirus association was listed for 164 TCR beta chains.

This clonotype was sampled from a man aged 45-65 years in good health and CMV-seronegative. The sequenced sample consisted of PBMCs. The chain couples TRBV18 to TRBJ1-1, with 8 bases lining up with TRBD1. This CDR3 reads CASSPGQVNTEAFF. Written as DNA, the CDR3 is TGTGCCAGCTCACCGGGACAGGTGAACACTGAAGCTTTCTTT.